This T cell receptor beta chain derives from a study of molecular identifiers for immune sequencing clone quantification. Broader study findings: For effector cells, clones above 20 RNA copies held over 97% of molecules; for naive cells, under 1%.

This clonotype appeared many times. As yet, its antigen is unknown. V lost 4 bases and J 4 bases, leaving 16 bases between the germline ends. Per the germline V gene, CDR1 is LGHDT and CDR2 is YNNKEL (reference sequence). The CDR3 covers 15 residues. Listed TCR primers and previously described methods were used for bulk TCR libraries. From the PCR reads, TCRdb called clonotypes with MiXCR, one entry per CDR3 protein. This sample has around 480,000 distinct CDR3 sequences, with 20% to 25% found just once. The sample comprised naive CD8+ T cells from blood, with Jurkat cell RNA spiked in. Subset indicated: FACS-sorted CD8+CD4-CCR7+CD45RA+ naive T cells. The chain couples TRBV3-1 to TRBJ1-1; no clear D gene. The receptor was isolated from a human donor in good health. Some libraries in this study had Jurkat cell RNA spiked in. CDR3 loop: CASSPGAGESTEAFF. The CDR3 DNA follows: TGTGCCAGCAGCCCAGGAGCCGGGGAGAGCACTGAAGCTTTCTTT.